This T cell receptor (beta chain) appears in the sequencing data of a study of early T cells in non-severe SARS-CoV-2 infection. Study overall: Chains were not paired, and sequencing was done on bulk RNA from unsorted whole blood.

Study observations and caveats: Using VDJdb, the matching emphasized anti-spike CD8 responses while missing private and CD4 specificities.

On this clonotype: Its antigen is unknown.

Individual cDNA molecules each received unique molecular identifiers attached to them. TCRdb reprocessed the 5' RACE reads via MiXCR and lists one record per CDR3 protein. The sample carries 32,000 or so distinct CDR3 sequences, around 6.5% recorded once. The germline V gene encodes CDR1 LNHNV and CDR2 YYDKDF (reference sequence). The CDR3 is made up of 15 amino acids. The junction had 4 bases not matched to a gene; V was cut back by 4 bases and J by 5 bases. This rearrangement joins TRBV15 to TRBJ2-3; 12 bases align to TRBD2. This clonotype originated in an adult who was a healthcare worker with PCR-confirmed SARS-CoV-2 infection or an uninfected control (not recorded which). Sequenced material: whole blood. CDR3 DNA: TGTGCCACCAGCACTCTAGCGGGAGGGATAGATACGCAGTATTTT. Translation: CATSTLAGGIDTQYF.